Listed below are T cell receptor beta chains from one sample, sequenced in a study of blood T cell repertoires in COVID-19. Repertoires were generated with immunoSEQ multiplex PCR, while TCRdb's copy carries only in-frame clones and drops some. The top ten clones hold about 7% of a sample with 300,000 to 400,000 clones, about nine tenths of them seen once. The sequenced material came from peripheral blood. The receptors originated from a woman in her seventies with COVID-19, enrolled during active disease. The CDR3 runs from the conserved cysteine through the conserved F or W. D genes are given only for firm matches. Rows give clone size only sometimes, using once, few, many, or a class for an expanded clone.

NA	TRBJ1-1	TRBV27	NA	CASSLTGGNTEAFF	TGTGCCAGCAGTTTGACAGGAGGGAACACTGAAGCTTTCTTT
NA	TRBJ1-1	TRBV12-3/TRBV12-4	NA	CASSLAGSVGAFF	TGTGCCAGCAGTTTAGCAGGGAGTGTTGGAGCTTTCTTT
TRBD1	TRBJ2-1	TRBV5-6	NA	CASSPRDRGFNEQFF	TGTGCCAGCAGCCCCCGGGACAGGGGTTTCAATGAGCAGTTCTTC
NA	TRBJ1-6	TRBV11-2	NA	CASSLIRVGNSPLHF	TGTGCCAGCAGCTTAATTCGGGTCGGTAATTCACCCCTCCACTTT
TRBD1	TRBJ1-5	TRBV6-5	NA	CASSPRQGSNQPQHF	TGTGCCAGCAGCCCGAGACAGGGTAGCAATCAGCCCCAGCATTTT
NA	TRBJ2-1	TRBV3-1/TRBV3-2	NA	CASSQDGRGLNEQFF	TGTGCCAGCAGCCAAGATGGGCGGGGCCTCAATGAGCAGTTCTTC
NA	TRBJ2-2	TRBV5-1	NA	CASSQPRGGGELFF	TGCGCCAGCAGCCAACCGCGAGGAGGCGGGGAGCTGTTTTTT
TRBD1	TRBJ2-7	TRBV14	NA	CASSQAGTGPYEQYF	TGTGCCAGCAGCCAAGCCGGGACAGGACCCTACGAGCAGTACTTC
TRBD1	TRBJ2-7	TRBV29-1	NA	CSVGTGGYEQYF	TGCAGCGTTGGGACAGGGGGCTACGAGCAGTACTTC
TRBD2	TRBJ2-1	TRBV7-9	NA	CASSPPLGGGQYNEQFF	TGTGCCAGCAGCCCTCCCTTGGGCGGGGGTCAATACAATGAGCAGTTCTTC
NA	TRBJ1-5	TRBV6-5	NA	CASRVGEGQPQHF	TGTGCCAGCAGAGTGGGGGAGGGACAGCCCCAGCATTTT
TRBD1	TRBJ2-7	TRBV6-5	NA	CASSYGQGSSYEQYF	TGTGCCAGCAGTTACGGACAGGGAAGCTCCTACGAGCAGTACTTC
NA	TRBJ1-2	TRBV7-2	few	CASSKPGGWGYTF	TGTGCCAGCAGCAAACCGGGGGGCTGGGGCTACACCTTC
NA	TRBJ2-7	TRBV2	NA	CASKQESEQYF	TGTGCCAGCAAGCAGGAATCCGAGCAGTACTTC
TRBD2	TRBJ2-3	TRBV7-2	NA	CASSLEAGGTDTQYF	TGTGCCAGCAGCTTAGAGGCGGGGGGGACAGATACGCAGTATTTT
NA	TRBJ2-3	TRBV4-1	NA	CASSQVSADTQYF	TGCGCCAGCAGCCAAGTTTCGGCAGATACGCAGTATTTT
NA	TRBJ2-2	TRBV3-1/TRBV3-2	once	CASSQDQGIGELFF	TGTGCCAGCAGCCAAGATCAGGGGATCGGGGAGCTGTTTTTT
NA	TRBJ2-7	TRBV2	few	CASSADGQTYEQYF	TGTGCCAGCAGCGCCGATGGACAGACCTACGAGCAGTACTTC
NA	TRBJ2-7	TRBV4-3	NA	CASSQDRYHEQYF	TGCGCCAGCAGCCAAGATAGATACCACGAGCAGTACTTC
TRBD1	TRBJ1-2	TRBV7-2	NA	CASSSRQGHGYTF	TGTGCCAGCAGCAGCAGACAGGGTCATGGCTACACCTTC
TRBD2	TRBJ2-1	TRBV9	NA	CASSVPSGGVDEQFF	TGTGCCAGCAGCGTACCGAGCGGGGGGGTCGATGAGCAGTTCTTC
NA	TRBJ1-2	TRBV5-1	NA	CASSSDTYYGYTF	TGCGCCAGCAGCTCGGACACCTACTATGGCTACACCTTC
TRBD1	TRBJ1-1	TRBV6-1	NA	CASSGADRVGRNTEAFF	TGTGCCAGCAGTGGGGCCGACAGGGTGGGGCGGAACACTGAAGCTTTCTTT
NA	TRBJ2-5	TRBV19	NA	CASSIVRLAHQETQYF	TGTGCCAGTAGTATAGTGCGGCTAGCCCATCAAGAGACCCAGTACTTC
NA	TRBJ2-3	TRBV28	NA	CASSLLSQDTQYF	TGTGCCAGCAGTTTATTGTCTCAGGATACGCAGTATTTT
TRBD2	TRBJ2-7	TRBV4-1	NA	CASSQEPLAGGQQYF	TGCGCCAGCAGCCAAGAACCACTAGCGGGGGGACAGCAGTACTTC
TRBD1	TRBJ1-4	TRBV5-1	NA	CASSGGGNQEKLFF	TGCGCCAGCAGCGGAGGGGGCAATCAGGAAAAACTGTTTTTT
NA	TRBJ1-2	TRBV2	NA	CASTQVDYGYTF	TGTGCCAGCACCCAGGTTGACTATGGCTACACCTTC
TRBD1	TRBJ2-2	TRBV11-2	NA	CASSLGRGRGELFF	TGTGCCAGCAGCCTAGGCAGGGGGCGCGGGGAGCTGTTTTTT
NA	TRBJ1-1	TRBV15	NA	CATSRVVGANTEAFF	TGTGCCACCAGCAGAGTGGTAGGGGCCAACACTGAAGCTTTCTTT
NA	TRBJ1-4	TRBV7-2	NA	CASSLIPGPEKLFF	TGTGCCAGCAGCCTGATCCCGGGTCCGGAGAAACTGTTTTTT
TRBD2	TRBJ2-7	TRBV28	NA	CASSLPTSGGKVSYEQYF	TGTGCCAGCAGTTTACCTACTAGCGGGGGAAAGGTCTCCTACGAGCAGTACTTC
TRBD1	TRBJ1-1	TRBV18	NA	CASSPSRTGANTEAFF	TGTGCCAGCTCACCCTCCCGGACAGGGGCGAACACTGAAGCTTTCTTT
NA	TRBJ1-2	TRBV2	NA	CASTAGNYGYTF	TGTGCCAGCACGGCAGGAAACTATGGCTACACCTTC
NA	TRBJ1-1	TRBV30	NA	CARQAKGVTEAFF	TGTGCCCGACAAGCCAAGGGGGTCACTGAAGCTTTCTTT